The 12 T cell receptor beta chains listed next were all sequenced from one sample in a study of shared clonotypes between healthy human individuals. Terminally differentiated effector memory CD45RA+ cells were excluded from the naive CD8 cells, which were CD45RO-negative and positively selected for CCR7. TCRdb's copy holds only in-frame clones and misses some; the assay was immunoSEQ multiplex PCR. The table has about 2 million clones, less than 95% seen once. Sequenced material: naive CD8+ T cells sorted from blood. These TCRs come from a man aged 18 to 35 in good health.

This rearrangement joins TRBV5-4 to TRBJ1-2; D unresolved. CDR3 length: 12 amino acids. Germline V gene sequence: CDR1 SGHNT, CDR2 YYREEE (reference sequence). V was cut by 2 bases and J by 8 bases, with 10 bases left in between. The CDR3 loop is CASSLGLLGYTF. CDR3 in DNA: TGTGCCAGCAGCTTAGGGCTGCTGGGCTACACCTTC.

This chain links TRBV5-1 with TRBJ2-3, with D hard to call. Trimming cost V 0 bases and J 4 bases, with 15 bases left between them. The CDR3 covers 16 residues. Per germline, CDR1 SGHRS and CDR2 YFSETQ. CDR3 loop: CASSLEVPLLADTQYF. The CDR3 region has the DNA TGCGCCAGCAGCTTGGAAGTCCCCCTATTAGCAGATACGCAGTATTTT.

The CDR3 bases are TGCGCCAGCAGCCCCGAGCGTTCTAGCGGGGGGTACGAGCAGTACTTC. Translated: CASSPERSSGGYEQYF. This chain uses TRBV4-1 with TRBJ2-7; TRBD2 matches at 11 bases. This CDR3 has 16 amino acids. Trimming took 4 bases from V and 4 from J; bases not matched to a gene: 9. Germline V gives CDR1 MGHRA, CDR2 YSYEKL.

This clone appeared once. The CDR3 sequence is CAWDRMDYGYTF. The DNA for the CDR3 is TGTGCCTGGGACAGGATGGACTATGGCTACACCTTC. V usage is TRBV30 and J usage is TRBJ1-2, with a possible D match to TRBD1 (6 bases). Germline CDR1 and CDR2: GTSNPN and SVGIG (reference sequence). V was trimmed by 5 bases and J by 3 bases, leaving 10 bases between them. The CDR3 runs to 12 residues.

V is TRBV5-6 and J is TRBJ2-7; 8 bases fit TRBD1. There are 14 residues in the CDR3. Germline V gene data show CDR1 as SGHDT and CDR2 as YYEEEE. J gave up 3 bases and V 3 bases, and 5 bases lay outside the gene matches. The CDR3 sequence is CASSSAGGVYEQYF. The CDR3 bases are TGTGCCAGCAGCTCGGCAGGGGGCGTCTACGAGCAGTACTTC.

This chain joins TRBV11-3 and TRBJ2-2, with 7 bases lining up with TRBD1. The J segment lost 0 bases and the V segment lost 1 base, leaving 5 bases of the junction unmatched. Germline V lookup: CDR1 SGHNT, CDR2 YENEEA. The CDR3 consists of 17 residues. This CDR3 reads CASSLGRTGANTGELFF. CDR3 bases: TGTGCCAGCAGCTTAGGTAGGACAGGAGCGAACACCGGGGAGCTGTTTTTT.

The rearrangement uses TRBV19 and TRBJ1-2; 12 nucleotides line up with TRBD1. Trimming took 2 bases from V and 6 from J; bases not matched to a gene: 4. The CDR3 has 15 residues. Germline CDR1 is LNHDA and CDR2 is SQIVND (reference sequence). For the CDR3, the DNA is TGTGCCAGTAGTATACCGGGACAGGGGGCGAATGGCTACACCTTC. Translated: CASSIPGQGANGYTF.

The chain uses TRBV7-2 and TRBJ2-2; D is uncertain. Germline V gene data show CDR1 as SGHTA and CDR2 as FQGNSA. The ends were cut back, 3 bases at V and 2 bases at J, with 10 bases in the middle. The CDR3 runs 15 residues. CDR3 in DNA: TGTGCCAGCAGCTTCACACAGCTTAACACCGGGGAGCTGTTTTTT. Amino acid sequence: CASSFTQLNTGELFF.

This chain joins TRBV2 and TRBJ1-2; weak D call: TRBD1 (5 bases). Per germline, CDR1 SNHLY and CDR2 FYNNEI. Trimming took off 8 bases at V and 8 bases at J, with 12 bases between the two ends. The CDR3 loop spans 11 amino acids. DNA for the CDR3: TGTGCCAGCCGGGGGGTCACGGGCTACACCTTC. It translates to CASRGVTGYTF.

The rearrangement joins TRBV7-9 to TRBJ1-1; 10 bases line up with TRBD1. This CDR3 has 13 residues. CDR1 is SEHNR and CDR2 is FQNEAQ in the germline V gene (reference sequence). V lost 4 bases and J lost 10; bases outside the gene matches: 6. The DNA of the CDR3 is TGTGCCAGCAGCTGGGGGACAGGGGTTGCAGCTTTCTTT. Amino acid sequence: CASSWGTGVAAFF. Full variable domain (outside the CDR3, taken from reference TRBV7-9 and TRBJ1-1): DTGVSQNPRHKITKRGQNVTFRCDPISEHNRLYWYRQTLGQGPEFLTYFQNEAQLEKSRLLSDRFSAERPKGSFSTLEIQRTEQGDSAMYLCASSWGTGVAAFFGQGTRLTVV.

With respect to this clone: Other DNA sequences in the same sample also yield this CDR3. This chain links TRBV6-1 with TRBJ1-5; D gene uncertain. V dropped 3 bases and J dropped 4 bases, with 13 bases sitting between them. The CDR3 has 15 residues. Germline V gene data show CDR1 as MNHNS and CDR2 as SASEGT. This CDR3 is CASSEEGWGNQPQHF. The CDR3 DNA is TGTGCCAGCAGTGAGGAGGGATGGGGTAATCAGCCCCAGCATTTT.

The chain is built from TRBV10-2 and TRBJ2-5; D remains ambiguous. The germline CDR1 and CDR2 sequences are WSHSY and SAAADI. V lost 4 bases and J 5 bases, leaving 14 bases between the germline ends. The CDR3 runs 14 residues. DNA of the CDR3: TGCGCCAGCAGTGCGGCAGGTCAGTTGGAGACCCAGTACTTC. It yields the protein CASSAAGQLETQYF.